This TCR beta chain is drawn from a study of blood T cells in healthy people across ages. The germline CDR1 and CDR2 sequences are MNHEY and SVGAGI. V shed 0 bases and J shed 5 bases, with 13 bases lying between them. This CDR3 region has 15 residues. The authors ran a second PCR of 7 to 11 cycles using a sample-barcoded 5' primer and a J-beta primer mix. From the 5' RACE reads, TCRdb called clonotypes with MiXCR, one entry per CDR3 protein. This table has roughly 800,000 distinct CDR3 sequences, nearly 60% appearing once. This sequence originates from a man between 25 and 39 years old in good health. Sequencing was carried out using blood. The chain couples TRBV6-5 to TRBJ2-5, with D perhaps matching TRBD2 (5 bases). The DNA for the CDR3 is TGTGCCAGCAGTTACTCGGGGAGCAGACGGGAGACCCAGTACTTC. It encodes CASSYSGSRRETQYF.